The clone carrying this T cell receptor beta chain occurred a few times. One entry per CDR3 protein, called by TCRdb with MiXCR from the RT-PCR reads. The profile covers about 700,000 distinct CDR3 sequences, with about 14% appearing a single time and roughly 4% taken by the ten largest. V lost 5 bases and J 5 bases, leaving 10 bases between the germline ends. The CDR3 extends over 14 amino acids. In germline, CDR1 is SGHNT, CDR2 YENEEA. This clonotype originated in a female donor in good health, serving as a healthy control. The chain recombines TRBV11-3 with TRBJ1-6; D is unresolved. The sample consisted of memory CD4+ T cells from blood. The DNA of the CDR3 is TGTGCCAGCAGCGACGGCGTTAATAATTCACCCCTCCACTTT. Encoded protein: CASSDGVNNSPLHF.